The rows below give T cell receptor beta chains drawn from one sample of a study of T cell responses to AZD1222 COVID-19 vaccine. The repertoire was sequenced with immunoSEQ multiplex PCR; TCRdb's copy has only in-frame clones and lacks some. The table lists over 140,000 clones, 80% to 95% of them singletons, with roughly 3.5% in the top ten. The input for sequencing was peripheral blood, taken 28 days after the second AZD1222 dose. The receptors here all came from an adult who received the AZD1222 COVID-19 vaccine. The CDR3 runs from the conserved cysteine through the conserved F or W. The order of the fields is J gene, CDR3 length, D gene, clone size, V gene, CDR3 protein, CDR3 DNA. A D gene is named only where the DNA matches it firmly. Part of the rows lack a size; the others show once, few, many or a class for expanded clones.

>TRBJ1-1|14|NA|NA|TRBV6-2/TRBV6-3
CASSYEGGNTEAFF
TGTGCCAGCAGTTATGAGGGGGGAAACACTGAAGCTTTCTTT
>TRBJ1-2|13|NA|NA|TRBV19
CASSMRQGYGYTF
TGTGCCAGTAGTATGCGGCAGGGCTATGGCTACACCTTC
>TRBJ2-2|14|TRBD1|NA|TRBV6-5
CATQRTGYTGELFF
TGTGCCACCCAGAGGACAGGCTACACCGGGGAGCTGTTTTTT
>TRBJ2-1|15|TRBD2|NA|TRBV30
CAWSRGAGDPNEQFF
TGTGCCTGGAGCCGAGGAGCGGGAGACCCCAATGAGCAGTTCTTC
>TRBJ1-2|12|NA|NA|TRBV27
CASTLDSYGYTF
TGTGCCAGCACCTTAGACAGCTATGGCTACACCTTC
>TRBJ1-2|15|TRBD1|NA|TRBV30
CAWSVLLQGADGYTF
TGTGCCTGGAGTGTACTCCTCCAGGGGGCGGATGGCTACACCTTC
>TRBJ2-3|17|TRBD2|NA|TRBV28
CASSSGLAGAPTDTQYF
TGTGCCAGCAGTTCGGGGCTAGCGGGAGCCCCCACAGATACGCAGTATTTT
>TRBJ2-1|13|TRBD1|NA|TRBV5-1
CASSSGGYNEQFF
TGCGCCAGCAGCTCAGGGGGATACAATGAGCAGTTCTTC
>TRBJ1-5|14|NA|NA|TRBV28
CASSLGVSNQPQHF
TGTGCCAGCAGTTTGGGGGTTTCCAATCAGCCCCAGCATTTT
>TRBJ1-3|18|TRBD1|few|TRBV9
CASSTRDRNFRSGNTIYF
TGTGCCAGCAGCACCCGGGACAGGAATTTTCGCTCTGGAAACACCATATATTTT
>TRBJ1-2|15|NA|NA|TRBV19
CASSMDPRGDYGYTF
TGTGCCAGTAGTATGGATCCTCGGGGGGACTATGGCTACACCTTC
>TRBJ1-1|15|NA|NA|TRBV2
CASSAQTGKNTEAFF
TGTGCCAGCAGTGCCCAGACAGGAAAGAACACTGAAGCTTTCTTT
>TRBJ1-2|15|TRBD1|NA|TRBV19
CASSIPGQGIYGYTF
TGTGCCAGTAGTATTCCGGGACAGGGTATCTATGGCTACACCTTC
>TRBJ1-4|14|TRBD1|NA|TRBV5-1
CASNPGTGNEKLFF
TGCGCCAGCAATCCGGGGACAGGGAATGAAAAACTGTTTTTT
>TRBJ2-1|17|TRBD2|NA|TRBV9
CASSVGGRANPRFEQFF
TGTGCCAGCAGCGTAGGGGGGAGGGCAAACCCCCGTTTTGAGCAGTTCTTC
>TRBJ2-5|14|NA|NA|TRBV6-5
CASSWADRQETQYF
TGTGCCAGCAGTTGGGCAGACAGACAAGAGACCCAGTACTTC
>TRBJ1-3|14|TRBD1|once|TRBV29-1
CSAIQGVTGNTIYF
TGCAGCGCCATACAGGGGGTAACTGGAAACACCATATATTTT
>TRBJ1-2|16|TRBD1|NA|TRBV7-9
CASSLFSPGQGDGYTF
TGTGCCAGCAGCCTGTTTTCTCCGGGACAGGGGGATGGCTACACCTTC
>TRBJ2-7|16|TRBD2|NA|TRBV9
CASSVGPGLAGAEQYF
TGTGCCAGCAGCGTAGGGCCGGGACTAGCGGGAGCCGAGCAGTACTTC
>TRBJ1-4|15|NA|NA|TRBV14
CASSQQGTPDQKLFF
TGTGCCAGCAGCCAGCAAGGCACACCGGACCAAAAACTGTTTTTT
>TRBJ1-3|18|NA|NA|TRBV2
CASSEHLVRGALGNTIYF
TGTGCCAGCAGTGAACATTTAGTGAGGGGCGCACTGGGAAACACCATATATTTT
>TRBJ1-5|16|TRBD1|NA|TRBV19
CASSPDRGVGNQPQHF
TGTGCCAGTAGCCCCGACAGGGGAGTTGGCAATCAGCCCCAGCATTTT
>TRBJ2-5|15|TRBD2|NA|TRBV7-2
CASSRGLAGAETQYF
TGTGCCAGCAGCCGGGGACTAGCGGGAGCGGAGACCCAGTACTTC
>TRBJ2-3|14|NA|NA|TRBV7-3
CASSLNRVADTQYF
TGTGCCAGCAGCTTAAATCGCGTGGCAGATACGCAGTATTTT
>TRBJ2-3|14|TRBD2|NA|TRBV11-3
CASSLAGESDTQYF
TGTGCCAGCAGCCTAGCGGGCGAATCAGATACGCAGTATTTT
>TRBJ1-5|17|NA|few|TRBV6-2/TRBV6-3
CASTPLHRSNSNQPQHF
TGTGCCAGCACCCCGCTCCATCGGTCTAACAGCAATCAGCCCCAGCATTTT
>TRBJ2-7|15|TRBD2|NA|TRBV5-1
CASRPLSSGDYEQYF
TGCGCCAGCAGACCTTTGTCTAGCGGTGACTACGAGCAGTACTTC
>TRBJ1-1|11|TRBD1|few|TRBV20-1
CSANRGIEAFF
TGCAGTGCTAACAGGGGTATCGAAGCTTTCTTT
>TRBJ1-1|15|TRBD1|NA|TRBV6-5
CASSSLDRMNTEAFF
TGTGCCAGCAGTTCCCTGGACAGGATGAACACTGAAGCTTTCTTT
>TRBJ2-7|14|TRBD1|NA|TRBV28
CASRRDRVRHEQYF
TGTGCCAGCAGAAGGGACAGGGTTAGGCACGAGCAGTACTTC
>TRBJ2-3|14|NA|NA|TRBV5-1
CASSGGRGTDTQYF
TGCGCCAGCAGCGGGGGAAGAGGTACAGATACGCAGTATTTT
>TRBJ2-1|16|NA|once|TRBV7-9
CASRGRGPSSYNEQFF
TGTGCCAGCAGGGGGAGGGGGCCAAGCTCCTACAATGAGCAGTTCTTC
>TRBJ2-2|18|TRBD1|NA|TRBV19
CASSIASLGQGSTGELFF
TGTGCCAGTAGTATTGCCTCTCTGGGACAGGGTTCAACCGGGGAGCTGTTTTTT
>TRBJ1-5|14|NA|NA|TRBV7-8
CASSLAGSVKPQHF
TGTGCCAGCAGCTTAGCAGGTTCGGTGAAGCCCCAGCATTTT
>TRBJ1-2|14|TRBD1|NA|TRBV10-3
CAISDSTGGLGYTF
TGTGCCATCAGTGATTCGACAGGGGGCCTGGGCTACACCTTC
>TRBJ1-5|15|TRBD1|NA|TRBV19
CASSEWTGNNQPQHF
TGTGCCAGTAGTGAGTGGACAGGGAACAATCAGCCCCAGCATTTT
>TRBJ2-1|16|TRBD2|NA|TRBV5-1
CASSLAGTSGFNEQFF
TGCGCCAGCAGCTTGGCTGGGACTAGCGGATTCAATGAGCAGTTCTTC
>TRBJ1-6|18|NA|NA|TRBV5-1
CASSLDRRESSYNSPLHF
TGCGCCAGCAGCTTGGACAGGCGAGAGAGCTCCTATAATTCACCCCTCCACTTT
>TRBJ2-1|16|TRBD2|NA|TRBV19
CASSYGLAGGSNEQFF
TGTGCCAGTAGCTATGGACTAGCGGGAGGAAGTAATGAGCAGTTCTTC
>TRBJ1-6|15|NA|NA|TRBV25-1
CASSEGPLAGSPLHF
TGTGCCAGCAGTGAGGGACCGTTAGCTGGTTCACCCCTCCACTTT